Described below is a single TCR beta chain sequence and its context. All patients were mismatch repair deficient, assessed by either PCR or immunohistochemistry. This record comes from a study of PD-1 blockade in mismatch repair-deficient tumors. Across the whole study: Enrolled about 2012-2016, patients had progressing, pretreated mismatch repair-deficient cancers of 12 to 13 types.

Here immunoSEQ multiplex PCR was the method, and the copy in TCRdb shows in-frame clones only, minus some. The sample shows 100,000 to 150,000 clones, about 88% of them seen only once. This sample comprised peripheral blood, obtained 44 weeks after starting pembrolizumab. The clonotype originates from an adult with mismatch repair-deficient cancer.

The chain's CDR3 is CSVVPPGTAKNIQYF. CDR3 in DNA: TGCAGCGTTGTACCACCCGGGACAGCCAAAAACATTCAGTACTTC. The chain combines TRBV29-1 with TRBJ2-4; D is possibly TRBD1 or TRBD2 (5 bases each). The CDR3 runs 15 residues. Looked up from germline, CDR1 is SQVTM and CDR2 is ANQGSEA. V lost 4 bases and J lost 0, with 13 bases in between.